This is a list of T cell receptor beta chains from one sample in a study of cytomegalovirus exposure and HLA in healthy donors. Using immunoSEQ multiplex PCR, the repertoire was profiled, and TCRdb retains in-frame clones only, with some absent. Of 75,000 to 100,000 clones listed, around 77% are singletons. The sequencing input was PBMCs. These receptors all come from a middle-aged man in good health and CMV-seronegative. CDR3s include the opening cysteine and the closing phenylalanine or tryptophan. The D gene is left open where the match is weak.

d_call j_call v_call cdr3_aa
NA TRBJ1-4 TRBV6-1 CASSGPTEQTNEKLFF
TRBD2 TRBJ2-3 TRBV9 CASSVEAGGFTDTQYF
TRBD2 TRBJ2-5 TRBV4-2 CASSPRVAGEETQYF
NA TRBJ2-7 TRBV7-8 CASSFPESQTYEQYF
TRBD1 TRBJ1-6 TRBV7-8 CASSFHRGGSYNSPLHF
TRBD1 TRBJ2-7 TRBV27 CASRPRGQGATYEQYF
NA TRBJ2-5 TRBV11-2 CASSFGTGGETQYF
NA TRBJ2-5 TRBV2 CASGGSPRETQYF
NA TRBJ2-1 TRBV7-9 CASSPGIADNEQFF
NA TRBJ2-3 TRBV5-4 CASSPGTSPSTDTQYF
NA TRBJ2-4 TRBV2 CASSEDSQAKNIQYF
NA TRBJ1-1 TRBV7-9 CASSPQGLNTEAFF
TRBD1 TRBJ2-3 TRBV15 CATSSGQGARTDTQYF
TRBD2 TRBJ2-7 TRBV11-2 CASSLSGGIYEQYF
NA TRBJ2-7 TRBV2 CASRKGETSYEQYF
NA TRBJ2-1 TRBV5-1 CASSLLAGAPNEQFF
NA TRBJ2-1 TRBV5-4 CAFQLKDRKFF
NA TRBJ2-7 TRBV7-7 CASSLGSGCEQYF
NA TRBJ1-2 TRBV10-3 CAISRGRGGSGYGYTF